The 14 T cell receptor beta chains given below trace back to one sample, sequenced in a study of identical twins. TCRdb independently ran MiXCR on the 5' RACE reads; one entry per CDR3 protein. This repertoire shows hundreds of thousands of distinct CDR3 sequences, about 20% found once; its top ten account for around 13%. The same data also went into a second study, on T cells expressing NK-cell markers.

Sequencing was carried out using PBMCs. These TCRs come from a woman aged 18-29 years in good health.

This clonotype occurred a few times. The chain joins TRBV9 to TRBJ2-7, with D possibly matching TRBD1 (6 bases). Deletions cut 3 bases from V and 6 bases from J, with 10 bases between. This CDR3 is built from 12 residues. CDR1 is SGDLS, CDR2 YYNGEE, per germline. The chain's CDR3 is CASSARGGEQYF. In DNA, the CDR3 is TGTGCCAGCAGCGCCAGGGGCGGCGAGCAGTACTTC. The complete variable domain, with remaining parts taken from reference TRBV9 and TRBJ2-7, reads DSGVTQTPKHLITATGQRVTLRCSPRSGDLSVYWYQQSLDQGLQFLIQYYNGEERAKGNILERFSAQQFPDLHSELNLSSLELGDSALYFCASSARGGEQYFGPGTRLTVT.

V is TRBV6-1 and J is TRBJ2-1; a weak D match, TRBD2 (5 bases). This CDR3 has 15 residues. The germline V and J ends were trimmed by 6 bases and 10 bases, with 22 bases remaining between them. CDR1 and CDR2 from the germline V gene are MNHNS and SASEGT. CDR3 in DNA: TGTGCCAGCAGCGAGGAGGCCCCCCGGCCAGGCGAGCAGTTCTTC. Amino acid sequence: CASSEEAPRPGEQFF.

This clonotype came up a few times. The CDR3 DNA reads TGTGCCAGCAGTCTTACGATCTACTTC. This codes for CASSLTIYF. The chain combines TRBV27 with TRBJ2-7; D ambiguous. V was trimmed by 5 bases and J by 13 bases, leaving 9 bases between them. This CDR3 has 9 residues. Per germline, CDR1 MNHEY and CDR2 SMNVEV (reference sequence).

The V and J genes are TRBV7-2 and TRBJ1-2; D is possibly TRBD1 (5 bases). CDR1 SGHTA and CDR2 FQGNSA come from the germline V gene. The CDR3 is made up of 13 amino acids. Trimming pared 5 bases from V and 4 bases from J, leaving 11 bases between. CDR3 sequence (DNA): TGTGCCAGCAGCCCTTTCGGGGGCTATGGCTACACCTTC. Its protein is CASSPFGGYGYTF. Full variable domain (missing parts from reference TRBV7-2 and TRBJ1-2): GAGVSQSPSNKVTEKGKDVELRCDPISGHTALYWYRQSLGQGLEFLIYFQGNSAPDKSGLPSDRFSAERTGGSVSTLTIQRTQQEDSAVYLCASSPFGGYGYTFGSGTRLTVV.

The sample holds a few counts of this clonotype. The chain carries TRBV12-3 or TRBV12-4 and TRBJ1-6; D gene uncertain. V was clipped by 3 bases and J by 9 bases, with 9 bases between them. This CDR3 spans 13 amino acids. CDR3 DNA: TGTGCCAGCAGTTTGCGGGGAGTTTCACCCCTCCACTTT. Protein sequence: CASSLRGVSPLHF.

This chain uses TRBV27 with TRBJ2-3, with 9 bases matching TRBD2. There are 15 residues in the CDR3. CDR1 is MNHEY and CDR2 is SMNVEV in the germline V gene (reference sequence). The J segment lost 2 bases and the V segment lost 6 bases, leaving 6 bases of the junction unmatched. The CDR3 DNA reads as TGTGCCAGCAGCATTCTAGCGGGGATCACAGATACGCAGTATTTT. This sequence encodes CASSILAGITDTQYF.

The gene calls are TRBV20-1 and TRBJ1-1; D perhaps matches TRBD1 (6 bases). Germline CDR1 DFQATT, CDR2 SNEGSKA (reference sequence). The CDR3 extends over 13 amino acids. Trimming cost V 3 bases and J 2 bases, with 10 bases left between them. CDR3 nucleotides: TGCAGTGCTAGCGCAGGGGCCAACACTGAAGCTTTCTTT. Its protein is CSASAGANTEAFF.

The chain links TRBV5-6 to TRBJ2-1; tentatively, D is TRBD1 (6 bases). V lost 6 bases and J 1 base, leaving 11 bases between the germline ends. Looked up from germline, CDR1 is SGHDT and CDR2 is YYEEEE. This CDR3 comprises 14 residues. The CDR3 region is CASNRVSSYNEQFF. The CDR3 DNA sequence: TGTGCCAGCAACAGGGTGTCATCCTACAATGAGCAGTTCTTC.

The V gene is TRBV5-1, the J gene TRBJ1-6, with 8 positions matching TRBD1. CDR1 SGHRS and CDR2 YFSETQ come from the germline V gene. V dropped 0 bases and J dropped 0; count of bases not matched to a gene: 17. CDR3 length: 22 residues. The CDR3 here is CASSLEFGAGQALSSYNSPLHF. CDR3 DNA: TGCGCCAGCAGCTTGGAATTTGGAGCGGGACAGGCCTTGAGCTCCTATAATTCACCCCTCCACTTT.

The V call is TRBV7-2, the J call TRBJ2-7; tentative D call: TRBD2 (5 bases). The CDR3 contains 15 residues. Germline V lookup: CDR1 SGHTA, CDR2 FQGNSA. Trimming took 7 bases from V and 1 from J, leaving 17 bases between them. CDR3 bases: TGTGCCAGCACCTTGGGAGTTGCTCTATCCTACGAGCAGTACTTC. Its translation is CASTLGVALSYEQYF.

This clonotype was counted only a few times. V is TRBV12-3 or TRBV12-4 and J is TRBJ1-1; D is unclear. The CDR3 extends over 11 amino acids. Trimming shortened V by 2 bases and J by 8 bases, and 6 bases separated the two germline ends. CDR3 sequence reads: CASSLSVEAFF. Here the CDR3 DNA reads TGTGCCAGCAGTTTAAGCGTGGAAGCTTTCTTT.

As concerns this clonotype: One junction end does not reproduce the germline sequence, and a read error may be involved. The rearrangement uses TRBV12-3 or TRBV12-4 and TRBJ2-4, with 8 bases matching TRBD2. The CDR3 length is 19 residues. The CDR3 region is CASCLEAGSIAGPKNIQYF. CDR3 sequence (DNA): TGTGCCAGCTGTTTAGAGGCAGGTAGCATAGCGGGGCCCAAAAACATTCAGTACTTC.

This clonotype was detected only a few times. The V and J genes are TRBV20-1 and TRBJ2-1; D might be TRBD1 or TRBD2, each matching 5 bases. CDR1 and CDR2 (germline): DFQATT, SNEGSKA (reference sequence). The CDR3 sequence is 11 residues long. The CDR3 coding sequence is TGCAGCGGGCTGAGGGGCAATGAGCAGTTCTTC. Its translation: CSGLRGNEQFF.

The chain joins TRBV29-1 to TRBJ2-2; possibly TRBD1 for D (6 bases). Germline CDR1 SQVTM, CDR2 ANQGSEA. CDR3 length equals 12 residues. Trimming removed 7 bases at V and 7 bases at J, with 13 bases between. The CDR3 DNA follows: TGCAGCGCTGTCGGACAGTACGGGGAGCTGTTTTTT. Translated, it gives CSAVGQYGELFF.